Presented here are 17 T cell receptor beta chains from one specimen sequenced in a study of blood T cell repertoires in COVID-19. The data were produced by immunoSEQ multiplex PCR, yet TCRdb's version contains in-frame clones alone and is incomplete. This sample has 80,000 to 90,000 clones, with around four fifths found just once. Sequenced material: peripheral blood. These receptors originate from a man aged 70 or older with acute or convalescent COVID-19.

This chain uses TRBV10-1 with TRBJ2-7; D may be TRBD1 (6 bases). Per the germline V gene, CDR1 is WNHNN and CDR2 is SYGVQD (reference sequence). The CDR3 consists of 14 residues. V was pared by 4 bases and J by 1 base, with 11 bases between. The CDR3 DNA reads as TGCGCCAGCAGTGTTGGACAGCGATCCTACGAGCAGTACTTC. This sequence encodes CASSVGQRSYEQYF.

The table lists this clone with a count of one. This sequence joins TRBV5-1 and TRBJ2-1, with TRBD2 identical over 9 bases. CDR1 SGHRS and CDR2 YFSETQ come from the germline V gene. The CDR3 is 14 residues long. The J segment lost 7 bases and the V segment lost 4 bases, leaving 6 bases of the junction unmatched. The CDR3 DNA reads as TGCGCCAGCAGCCCTCTAGCGGGGATTAATGAGCAGTTCTTC. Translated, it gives CASSPLAGINEQFF.

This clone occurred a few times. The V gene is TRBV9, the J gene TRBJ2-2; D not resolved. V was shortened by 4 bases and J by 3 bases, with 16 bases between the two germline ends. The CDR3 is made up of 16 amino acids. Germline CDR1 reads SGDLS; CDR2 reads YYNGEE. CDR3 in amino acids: CASSLETLRDTGELFF. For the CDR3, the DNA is TGTGCCAGCAGCCTCGAAACCTTACGAGACACCGGGGAGCTGTTTTTT. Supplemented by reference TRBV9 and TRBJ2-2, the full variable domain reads DSGVTQTPKHLITATGQRVTLRCSPRSGDLSVYWYQQSLDQGLQFLIQYYNGEERAKGNILERFSAQQFPDLHSELNLSSLELGDSALYFCASSLETLRDTGELFFGEGSRLTVL.

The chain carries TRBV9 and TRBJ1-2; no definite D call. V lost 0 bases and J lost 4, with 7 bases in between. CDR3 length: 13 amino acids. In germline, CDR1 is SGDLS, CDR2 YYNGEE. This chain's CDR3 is CASSVGGSYGYTF. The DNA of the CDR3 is TGTGCCAGCAGCGTAGGAGGGAGCTATGGCTACACCTTC. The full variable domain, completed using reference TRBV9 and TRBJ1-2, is DSGVTQTPKHLITATGQRVTLRCSPRSGDLSVYWYQQSLDQGLQFLIQYYNGEERAKGNILERFSAQQFPDLHSELNLSSLELGDSALYFCASSVGGSYGYTFGSGTRLTVV.

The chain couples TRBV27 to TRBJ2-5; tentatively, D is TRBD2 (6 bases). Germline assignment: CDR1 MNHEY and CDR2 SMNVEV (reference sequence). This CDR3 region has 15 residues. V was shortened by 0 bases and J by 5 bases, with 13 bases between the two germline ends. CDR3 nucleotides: TGTGCCAGCAGTTTATCCACTAGGGACTCGGAGACCCAGTACTTC. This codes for CASSLSTRDSETQYF.

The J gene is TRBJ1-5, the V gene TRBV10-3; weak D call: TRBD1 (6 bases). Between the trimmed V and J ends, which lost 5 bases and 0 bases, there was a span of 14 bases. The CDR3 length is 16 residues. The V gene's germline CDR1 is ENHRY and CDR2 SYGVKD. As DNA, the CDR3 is TGTGCCATCAGTAAAGCACGGACAGATAGCAATCAGCCCCAGCATTTT. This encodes CAISKARTDSNQPQHF.

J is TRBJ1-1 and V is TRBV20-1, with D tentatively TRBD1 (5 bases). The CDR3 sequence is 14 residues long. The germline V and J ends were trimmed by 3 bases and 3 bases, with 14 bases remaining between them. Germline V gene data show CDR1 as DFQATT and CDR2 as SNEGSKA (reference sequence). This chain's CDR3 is CSASVQTEDTEAFF. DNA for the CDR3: TGCAGTGCTAGTGTTCAGACAGAGGACACTGAAGCTTTCTTT.

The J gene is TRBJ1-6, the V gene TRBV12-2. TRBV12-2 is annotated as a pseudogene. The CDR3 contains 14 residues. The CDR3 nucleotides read TGTGCAAGTCGCCCGAACGCGGGGTGTTCACCCCTCCACTTT. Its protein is CASRPNAGCSPLHF.

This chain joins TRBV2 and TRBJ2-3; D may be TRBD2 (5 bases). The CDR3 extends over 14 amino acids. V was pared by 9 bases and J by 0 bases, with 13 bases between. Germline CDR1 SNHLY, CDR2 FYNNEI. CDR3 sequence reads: CASCRGSSTDTQYF. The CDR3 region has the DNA TGTGCCAGTTGTCGGGGATCTAGCACAGATACGCAGTATTTT.

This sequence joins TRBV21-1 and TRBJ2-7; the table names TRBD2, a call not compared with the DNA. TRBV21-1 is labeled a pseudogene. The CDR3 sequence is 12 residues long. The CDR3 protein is CASSKEHYEQYV. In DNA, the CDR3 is TGTGCCAGCAGCAAAGAGCATTACGAGCAGTACGTC.

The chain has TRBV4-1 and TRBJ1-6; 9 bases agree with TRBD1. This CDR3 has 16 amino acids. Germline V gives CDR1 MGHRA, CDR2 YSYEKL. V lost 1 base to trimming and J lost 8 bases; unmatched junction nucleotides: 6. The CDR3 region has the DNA TGCGCCAGCAGCCAAGTGGAGGACAGGGGTTATTCACCCCTCCACTTT. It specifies CASSQVEDRGYSPLHF.

CDR3 protein: CASSSTSWENEQFF. CDR3 nucleotides: TGTGCCAGCAGCTCCACTTCTTGGGAGAATGAGCAGTTCTTC. The rearrangement joins TRBV11-3 to TRBJ2-1, with a tentative D call TRBD2 (5 bases). CDR1 is SGHNT and CDR2 is YENEEA in the germline V gene. This CDR3 has 14 residues. Trimming left V 4 bases short and J 7 bases short, with 14 bases between.

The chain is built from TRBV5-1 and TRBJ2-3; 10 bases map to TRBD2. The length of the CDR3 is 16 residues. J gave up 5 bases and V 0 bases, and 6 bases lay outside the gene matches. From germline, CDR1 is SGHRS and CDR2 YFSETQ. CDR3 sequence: CASSLVSGGIGDTQYF. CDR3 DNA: TGCGCCAGCAGCTTGGTTAGCGGGGGGATCGGAGATACGCAGTATTTT.

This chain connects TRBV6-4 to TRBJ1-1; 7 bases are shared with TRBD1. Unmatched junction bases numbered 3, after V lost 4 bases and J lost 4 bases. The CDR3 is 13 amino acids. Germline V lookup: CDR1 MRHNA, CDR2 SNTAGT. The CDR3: CASSATGATEAFF. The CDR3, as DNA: TGTGCCAGCAGTGCTACAGGGGCCACTGAAGCTTTCTTT.

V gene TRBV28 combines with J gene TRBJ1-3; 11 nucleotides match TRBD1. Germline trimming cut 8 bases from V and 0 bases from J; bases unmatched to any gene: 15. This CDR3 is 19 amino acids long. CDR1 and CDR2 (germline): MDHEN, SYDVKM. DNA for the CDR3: TGTGCCAGCCTCACCTTTGGGGGGACAGGGGGGGACTCTGGAAACACCATATATTTT. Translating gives CASLTFGGTGGDSGNTIYF.

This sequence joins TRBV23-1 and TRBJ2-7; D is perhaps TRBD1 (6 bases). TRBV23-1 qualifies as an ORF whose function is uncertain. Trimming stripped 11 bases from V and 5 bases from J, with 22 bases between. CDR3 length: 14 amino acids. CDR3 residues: CAGHRNEGVHEQYF. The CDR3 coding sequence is TGCGCCGGCCACCGAAATGAGGGGGTCCACGAGCAGTACTTC.

The CDR3 DNA reads TGTGCCAGCAGCTTGGCCAGGGAGGGGGGGCGTACTGGCTACACCTTC. It encodes CASSLAREGGRTGYTF. The V and J genes are TRBV5-4 and TRBJ1-2, with TRBD1 as a possible D gene (6 bases). V was pared by 0 bases and J by 7 bases, with 19 bases between. Germline V gene lookup returns CDR1 SGHNT and CDR2 YYREEE (reference sequence). The CDR3 length is 16 residues. The complete variable domain, with remaining parts taken from reference TRBV5-4 and TRBJ1-2, reads ETGVTQSPTHLIKTRGQQVTLRCSSQSGHNTVSWYQQALGQGPQFIFQYYREEENGRGNFPPRFSGLQFPNYSSELNVNALELDDSALYLCASSLAREGGRTGYTFGSGTRLTVV.